This TCR beta chain was obtained from a study of T cells in localized non-small cell lung cancer. Study-level points and caveats: Higher T cell density in the blood was associated with longer overall survival, whereas higher adjacent-lung clonality associated with shorter survival. In adjacent lung appeared a median approximately 57 of the top 100 tumor clones. Only one tumor region went through sequencing, so heterogeneity may still be there. Uninvolved adjacent lung showed the highest T cell clonality, exceeding tumor.

Comments on this clone: Its antigen is unknown.

The CDR3 is 13 amino acids. The germline gives CDR1 MDHEN, CDR2 SYDVKM. V was shortened by 6 bases and J by 7 bases, with 15 bases between the two germline ends. The protocol was immunoSEQ multiplex PCR, while the TCRdb copy is restricted to in-frame clones and leaves out a portion. The repertoire includes 100,000 or so clones, more than 75% of them detected once, and approximately 4% sits in the top ten. This chain links TRBV28 with TRBJ1-2; D remains ambiguous. The sequence derives from a woman between 35 and 70 years old with stage II squamous cell lung carcinoma. The specimen was PBMCs, collected before any cancer treatment. The CDR3 nucleotides read TGTGCCAGCAGCCCTACCCGGAGTACTGGCTACACCTTC. Amino acid sequence: CASSPTRSTGYTF.